Each of the 20 T cell receptor beta chains below was sequenced from the same sample in a study of blood T cells in healthy people across ages. A second PCR, run for roughly 7 to 12 cycles, used a sample-barcoded 5' primer plus a J-beta primer mix. TCRdb reanalysed the 5' RACE reads using MiXCR and keeps one entry per CDR3 protein. The sample contains hundreds of thousands of distinct CDR3 sequences, approximately 53% of which appear only once. The source material was blood. The receptors originated from a man of 80 years or more in good health.

The genes are TRBV7-9 and TRBJ2-4; 9 positions match TRBD2. Germline CDR1 SEHNR, CDR2 FQNEAQ (reference sequence). The CDR3 is made up of 16 amino acids. V lost 2 bases and J lost 6; bases outside the gene matches: 8. The CDR3: CASSLPPREGRNIQYF. CDR3 nucleotides: TGTGCCAGCAGCTTACCCCCGCGGGAGGGCCGAAACATTCAGTACTTC.

The V call is TRBV28, the J call TRBJ1-5; D is unresolved. V gave up 11 bases and J gave up 4 bases, with 12 bases separating them. Germline V CDR1 and CDR2: MDHEN, SYDVKM. The CDR3 contains 12 residues. As DNA, the CDR3 is TGTGCCTCCCAGGTCCTGAATCAGCCCCAGCATTTT. Translation gives CASQVLNQPQHF.

This clonotype was found a few times. The rearrangement joins TRBV7-9 to TRBJ2-7; 14 bases map to TRBD2. Germline CDR1 is SEHNR and CDR2 is FQNEAQ (reference sequence). V shed 5 bases and J 5 bases; nucleotides not matched to a gene: 8. The CDR3 is 16 amino acids. The chain's CDR3 is CASSRRGTSGRDEQYF. The CDR3, as DNA: TGTGCCAGCAGCCGACGAGGGACTAGCGGGAGAGACGAGCAGTACTTC.

The chain uses TRBV5-1 and TRBJ2-1, with unresolved D. Trimming removed 0 bases from V and 0 bases from J, with 7 bases in between. CDR1 SGHRS and CDR2 YFSETQ come from the germline V gene. The CDR3 is 15 residues long. CDR3 sequence reads: CASSLASSSYNEQFF. The CDR3 region has the DNA TGCGCCAGCAGCTTGGCCTCTAGCTCCTACAATGAGCAGTTCTTC.

CDR3 sequence: CASSSLDSPTYEQYF. As DNA, the CDR3 is TGTGCCAGCAGCTCTCTTGACTCCCCCACCTACGAGCAGTACTTC. The chain recombines TRBV28 with TRBJ2-4; the D is unclear. Near its end, the DNA agrees better with TRBJ2-7, so the J call may be wrong. The CDR3 has 15 residues. Germline-derived CDR1 and CDR2 are MDHEN and SYDVKM.

This clonotype was recorded only once. The CDR3 region is CASSQDPLRGDEQFF. CDR3 bases: TGTGCCAGCAGCCAAGACCCTCTCCGGGGCGATGAGCAGTTCTTC. The J gene is TRBJ2-1, the V gene TRBV3-1; either TRBD1 or TRBD2 may fit D (5 bases each). Germline lookup yields CDR1 LGHDT and CDR2 YNNKEL (reference sequence). The CDR3 extends over 15 amino acids. Trimming took off 0 bases at V and 8 bases at J, with 14 bases between the two ends.

The V and J genes are TRBV5-1 and TRBJ2-5, with D perhaps TRBD1 (6 bases). The germline gives CDR1 SGHRS, CDR2 YFSETQ. Trimming took off 3 bases at V and 1 base at J, with 13 bases between the two ends. This CDR3 is built from 15 residues. In nucleotides, the CDR3 is TGCGCCAGCAGCTCCGGACAGACCCTCCAAGAGACCCAGTACTTC. Translating it yields CASSSGQTLQETQYF.

The chain employs TRBV2 and TRBJ1-1; D is unclear. The CDR3 extends over 14 amino acids. Germline V CDR1 and CDR2: SNHLY, FYNNEI. Trimming removed 2 bases at V and 3 bases at J, with 10 bases between. This CDR3 reads CASSERKWDTEAFF. CDR3 nucleotides: TGTGCCAGCAGTGAAAGGAAATGGGACACTGAAGCTTTCTTT.

The chain recombines TRBV2 with TRBJ2-1; D unresolved. V shed 4 bases and J shed 12 bases, with 16 bases lying between them. From germline, CDR1 is SNHLY and CDR2 FYNNEI. This CDR3 comprises 13 residues. This CDR3 reads CASSVLEASRQFF. The CDR3 DNA reads as TGTGCCAGCAGTGTGCTTGAAGCCTCGAGGCAGTTCTTC.

There are a few counts of this clonotype. The chain uses TRBV20-1 and TRBJ2-1; TRBD2 is a possible D gene (6 bases). The CDR3 extends over 17 amino acids. V lost 3 bases to trimming and J lost 3 bases, with 21 bases between them. Germline CDR1 DFQATT, CDR2 SNEGSKA (reference sequence). The CDR3 region has the DNA TGCAGTGCTAGTGGGCTAGCGAACAGCTTTGTCTACAATGAGCAGTTCTTC. This sequence encodes CSASGLANSFVYNEQFF.

CDR3 sequence reads: CSARSASGRAGQFF. Here the CDR3 DNA reads TGCAGTGCTAGATCGGCTAGCGGGAGGGCCGGGCAGTTCTTC. The V call is TRBV20-1, the J call TRBJ2-1; 12 bases map to TRBD2. The CDR3 is 14 residues long. Trimming at V came to 2 bases and at J to 12 bases, leaving 8 bases not matched to a gene. Per the germline V gene, CDR1 is DFQATT and CDR2 is SNEGSKA (reference sequence).

This sequence joins TRBV6-2 or TRBV6-3 and TRBJ1-2; D is unclear. V lost 0 bases to trimming and J lost 8 bases, with 10 bases between them. Germline-derived CDR1 and CDR2 are MNHEY and SVGEGT. The CDR3 is made up of 13 amino acids. The CDR3 region is CASSYSTSGGYTF. In DNA, the CDR3 is TGTGCCAGCAGTTACTCGACCAGTGGAGGCTACACCTTC.

This clonotype was detected a few times. This chain joins TRBV12-3 or TRBV12-4 and TRBJ2-1; TRBD2 agrees at 7 bases. Trimming cost V 6 bases and J 9 bases; bases outside gene matches: 11. CDR3 length: 14 amino acids. The CDR3 DNA follows: TGTGCCAGCAGAACCGGGACTACTTCTGGTGAGCAGTTCTTC. Translated: CASRTGTTSGEQFF.

This clonotype was counted only a few times. The chain joins TRBV7-2 to TRBJ2-2; D uncertain. Germline V gene lookup returns CDR1 SGHTA and CDR2 FQGNSA. With 10 bases removed from V and 7 bases from J, the gap between germline ends came to 16 bases. This CDR3 has 13 residues. The CDR3 spells CATGAGGYGELFF. The CDR3 nucleotides read TGTGCCACCGGAGCAGGCGGATACGGGGAGCTGTTTTTT. Variable domain in full (rest from reference TRBV7-2 and TRBJ2-2): GAGVSQSPSNKVTEKGKDVELRCDPISGHTALYWYRQSLGQGLEFLIYFQGNSAPDKSGLPSDRFSAERTGGSVSTLTIQRTQQEDSAVYLCATGAGGYGELFFGEGSRLTVL.

The CDR3 is CSAGTSGSVRYYEQYF. In DNA, the CDR3 is TGCAGTGCCGGGACTAGCGGGAGCGTCAGGTACTACGAGCAGTACTTC. V and J are TRBV20-1 and TRBJ2-7, with 14 bases fitting TRBD2. After removal of 6 bases from V and 3 bases from J, the junction contained 10 bases not matched to a gene. From germline, CDR1 is DFQATT and CDR2 SNEGSKA (reference sequence). The CDR3 is made up of 16 amino acids.

In this sample, this clonotype turned up a few times. The chain employs TRBV4-1 and TRBJ2-3; D is unclear. Trimming stripped 3 bases from V and 14 bases from J, with 18 bases between. The CDR3 runs to 13 residues. Germline CDR1 reads MGHRA; CDR2 reads YSYEKL. CDR3 nucleotide sequence: TGCGCCAGCAGCCAGGCGGTTACGGAAAGCGCGTATTTT. Translating it yields CASSQAVTESAYF.

CDR3 nucleotide sequence: TGTGCCAGCAGCTCTCTATTCGCGGAGTTCCAGGAGACCCAGTACTTC. Translation gives CASSSLFAEFQETQYF. The chain links TRBV6-1 to TRBJ2-5; D is uncertain. From germline, CDR1 is MNHNS and CDR2 SASEGT. The CDR3 has 16 residues. With 6 bases removed from V and 5 bases from J, the gap between germline ends came to 22 bases.

Ten or more counts support this clonotype. The rearrangement uses TRBV5-1 and TRBJ2-1; TRBD2 matches at 7 bases. The V segment lost 3 bases and the J segment 7 bases; nucleotides outside the gene matches: 7. CDR3 size: 14 residues. Per germline, CDR1 SGHRS and CDR2 YFSETQ. CDR3 residues: CASSSRTSKNEQFF. CDR3 nucleotides: TGCGCCAGCAGCTCTCGGACTAGTAAGAATGAGCAGTTCTTC.

J is TRBJ1-1 and V is TRBV20-1; 7 bases are a match to TRBD1. This CDR3 is 14 amino acids long. Trimming at V came to 3 bases and at J to 4 bases, leaving 8 bases not matched to a gene. Per germline, CDR1 DFQATT and CDR2 SNEGSKA (reference sequence). The CDR3 DNA follows: TGCAGTGCTAGCCGTGCAGGGGGGACCACTGAAGCTTTCTTT. Its translation is CSASRAGGTTEAFF.

The chain couples TRBV20-1 to TRBJ1-4; 12 nucleotides align to TRBD1. Unmatched junction bases numbered 6, after V lost 3 bases and J lost 7 bases. Looked up from germline, CDR1 is DFQATT and CDR2 is SNEGSKA (reference sequence). The length of the CDR3 is 15 residues. The DNA of the CDR3 is TGCAGTGCTAGGAGCGGGACAGGGGGCAGTGAAAAACTGTTTTTT. It encodes CSARSGTGGSEKLFF.